The 29 T cell receptor beta chains below were found in one sample sequenced in a study of shared clonotypes between healthy human individuals. Clones were read by immunoSEQ multiplex PCR, and TCRdb kept only the in-frame ones, dropping some. This sample yields about 820,000 clones, of which 80% to 95% are seen a single time; less than 25% belongs to the top ten. CD45RO-negative CD8 cells positively selected for CCR7 made up the naive population, which excluded terminally differentiated effector memory CD45RA+ cells. The material sequenced was naive CD8+ T cells sorted from blood. The receptor set was obtained from a man younger than 45 in good health.

The chain employs TRBV19 and TRBJ2-3; 8 nucleotides agree with TRBD1. Germline V lookup: CDR1 LNHDA, CDR2 SQIVND (reference sequence). This CDR3 region has 17 residues. Trimming cost V 6 bases and J 0 bases; bases outside gene matches: 11. In nucleotides, the CDR3 is TGTGCCAGTAGAAGGACAGGGAGATTGGCTAGCACAGATACGCAGTATTTT. Amino acid sequence: CASRRTGRLASTDTQYF.

The chain carries TRBV30 and TRBJ2-7, with D unclear. Trimming shortened V by 4 bases and J by 2 bases, and 15 bases separated the two germline ends. Looked up from germline, CDR1 is GTSNPN and CDR2 is SVGIG (reference sequence). The CDR3 contains 14 residues. The CDR3 bases are TGTGCCTGGACCGAAGGGCTGCAACCCTACGAGCAGTACTTC. This codes for CAWTEGLQPYEQYF.

The V gene is TRBV7-9, the J gene TRBJ2-7; 7 nucleotides match TRBD1. Looked up from germline, CDR1 is SEHNR and CDR2 is FQNEAQ (reference sequence). The ends lost 5 bases at V and 4 bases at J; junction bases unmatched: 5. The CDR3 length is 13 residues. The CDR3 sequence is CASSRGQIYEQYF. In nucleotides, the CDR3 is TGTGCCAGCAGCAGGGGACAGATTTACGAGCAGTACTTC.

This sequence joins TRBV29-1 and TRBJ2-7; D remains ambiguous. CDR3 length equals 13 residues. In germline, CDR1 is SQVTM, CDR2 ANQGSEA. The germline V and J ends were trimmed by 3 bases and 2 bases, with 11 bases remaining between them. The CDR3 loop is CSVESGFPYEQYF. In nucleotides, the CDR3 is TGCAGCGTTGAGTCAGGATTCCCCTACGAGCAGTACTTC.

The chain uses TRBV28 and TRBJ2-7, with 7 bases that match TRBD1. This CDR3 spans 16 amino acids. Germline V CDR1 and CDR2: MDHEN, SYDVKM. The junction had 8 bases not matched to a gene; V was cut back by 2 bases and J by 1 base. This CDR3 reads CASSLPPGQLSYEQYF. DNA of the CDR3: TGTGCCAGCAGTTTACCACCGGGACAGCTTTCCTACGAGCAGTACTTC.

Regarding this clone: Other DNA sequences in the same sample also yield this CDR3. The genes are TRBV27 and TRBJ2-2; D may match TRBD1 or TRBD2 (5 bases each). The length of the CDR3 is 14 residues. V was shortened by 0 bases and J by 6 bases, with 8 bases between the two germline ends. Germline V gene data show CDR1 as MNHEY and CDR2 as SMNVEV (reference sequence). CDR3 sequence: CASSLSRGPGELFF. The DNA of the CDR3 is TGTGCCAGCAGTTTATCACGGGGACCCGGGGAGCTGTTTTTT.

In this sample, this clone turned up a few times. J is TRBJ2-2 and V is TRBV19; possible D gene TRBD2, 5 bases. Trimming removed 2 bases from V and 6 bases from J, with 7 bases in between. Germline V lookup: CDR1 LNHDA, CDR2 SQIVND (reference sequence). The CDR3 sequence is 13 residues long. This chain's CDR3 is CASSIRESGELFF. CDR3 nucleotides: TGTGCCAGTAGTATACGGGAATCCGGGGAGCTGTTTTTT.

This clone was found once. This chain uses TRBV25-1 with TRBJ2-1, with TRBD1 matching 7 bases. Germline CDR1 MGHDK, CDR2 SYGVNS. V lost 5 bases to trimming and J lost 5 bases; unmatched junction nucleotides: 6. CDR3 length equals 14 residues. CDR3 DNA: TGTGCCAGCAGTCATTCGGGACAGAACAATGAGCAGTTCTTC. Encoded protein: CASSHSGQNNEQFF.

This chain uses TRBV6-4 with TRBJ2-3, with D perhaps matching TRBD1 (6 bases). Germline lookup yields CDR1 MRHNA and CDR2 SNTAGT. CDR3 length equals 16 residues. V gave up 0 bases and J gave up 3 bases, with 13 bases separating them. Here the CDR3 DNA reads TGTGCCAGCAGTGACTCATGGAGCAGGGGAACAGATACGCAGTATTTT. Translation gives CASSDSWSRGTDTQYF.

The rearrangement uses TRBV4-1 and TRBJ1-4; possible D gene TRBD1, 6 bases. This CDR3 comprises 14 residues. V was pared by 4 bases and J by 5 bases, with 11 bases between. CDR1 and CDR2 (germline): MGHRA, YSYEKL. The CDR3 is CASSPRQANEKLFF. As DNA, the CDR3 is TGCGCCAGCAGCCCTAGACAGGCGAATGAAAAACTGTTTTTT.

The chain has TRBV6-1 and TRBJ2-7; D remains ambiguous. Germline V CDR1 and CDR2: MNHNS, SASEGT. With 4 bases removed from V and 5 bases from J, the gap between germline ends came to 6 bases. CDR3 length: 11 amino acids. The DNA of the CDR3 is TGTGCCAGCAGTGTGTTCGACGAGCAGTACTTC. Translation: CASSVFDEQYF.

The rearrangement uses TRBV28 and TRBJ2-7, with D possibly matching TRBD1 (6 bases). From germline, CDR1 is MDHEN and CDR2 SYDVKM. Trimming cost V 4 bases and J 2 bases, with 9 bases left between them. The CDR3 runs to 13 residues. Written as DNA, the CDR3 is TGTGCCAGCAGTTCCACAGGGCCCTACGAGCAGTACTTC. It translates to CASSSTGPYEQYF.

The V gene is TRBV11-3, the J gene TRBJ2-1; perhaps TRBD1 as D (7 bases). CDR3 size: 15 residues. CDR1 and CDR2 from the germline V gene are SGHNT and YENEEA. With 4 bases removed from V and 3 bases from J, the gap between germline ends came to 13 bases. The CDR3 bases are TGTGCCAGCAGCTCGGAGGGGGCTGTCTACAATGAGCAGTTCTTC. It encodes CASSSEGAVYNEQFF.

This clone was detected only once. This chain joins TRBV28 and TRBJ2-3; D remains ambiguous. This CDR3 contains 14 residues. The germline CDR1 and CDR2 sequences are MDHEN and SYDVKM. Trimming cost V 5 bases and J 1 base, with 10 bases left between them. The CDR3 spells CASSLTLGTDTQYF. CDR3 bases: TGTGCCAGCAGTCTCACCCTTGGCACAGATACGCAGTATTTT. Full variable domain (missing parts from reference TRBV28 and TRBJ2-3): DVKVTQSSRYLVKRTGEKVFLECVQDMDHENMFWYRQDPGLGLRLIYFSYDVKMKEKGDIPEGYSVSREKKERFSLILESASTNQTSMYLCASSLTLGTDTQYFGPGTRLTVL.

This chain links TRBV5-5 with TRBJ2-5; unclear D gene. Looked up from germline, CDR1 is SGHKS and CDR2 is YYEKEE (reference sequence). The CDR3 contains 13 residues. The V and J ends lost 2 bases and 2 bases respectively, with 7 bases between them. CDR3 DNA sequence: TGTGCCAGCAGCTTCCGCCCGCAAGAGACCCAGTACTTC. Protein: CASSFRPQETQYF.

The CDR3 DNA reads TGCGCCAGCAGCCAAGATTTGCAGGGTCGTGGCTACACCTTC. Translating gives CASSQDLQGRGYTF. This chain uses TRBV4-1 with TRBJ1-2, with D maybe TRBD1 (5 bases). V was shortened by 0 bases and J by 7 bases, with 12 bases between the two germline ends. The CDR3 is 14 amino acids. CDR1 and CDR2 (germline): MGHRA, YSYEKL.

J is TRBJ2-7 and V is TRBV27, with TRBD1 as a possible D gene (6 bases). The length of the CDR3 is 14 residues. Germline CDR1 reads MNHEY; CDR2 reads SMNVEV (reference sequence). Between the trimmed V and J ends, which lost 6 bases and 2 bases, there was a span of 14 bases. The chain's CDR3 is CASRRLDSTYEQYF. Here the CDR3 DNA reads TGTGCCAGCAGGCGCCTGGACAGTACCTACGAGCAGTACTTC.

J is TRBJ2-7 and V is TRBV7-9; TRBD2 matches at 7 bases. This CDR3 comprises 14 residues. V shed 4 bases, J shed 3 bases, and the junction held 6 bases outside the gene matches. In germline, CDR1 is SEHNR, CDR2 FQNEAQ (reference sequence). This CDR3 is CASSSGLEHYEQYF. DNA of the CDR3: TGTGCCAGCAGCTCAGGACTAGAGCACTACGAGCAGTACTTC.

This clone occurred once. This rearrangement joins TRBV4-1 to TRBJ2-7, with a weak D call TRBD2 (7 bases). The CDR3 totals 15 residues. In germline, CDR1 is MGHRA, CDR2 YSYEKL. Trimming left V 5 bases short and J 0 bases short, with 14 bases between. The chain's CDR3 is CASSEGGRGSYEQYF. The CDR3 DNA sequence: TGCGCCAGCAGCGAGGGGGGGCGAGGCTCCTACGAGCAGTACTTC.

The chain employs TRBV6-5 and TRBJ2-1; maybe TRBD2 (7 bases). Trimming shortened V by 7 bases and J by 6 bases, and 13 bases separated the two germline ends. The CDR3 is 13 residues long. The germline CDR1 and CDR2 sequences are MNHEY and SVGAGI. Here the CDR3 reads CASIGGLGNEQFF. The CDR3 DNA sequence: TGTGCCAGCATCGGGGGGCTGGGCAATGAGCAGTTCTTC.

This chain joins TRBV7-9 and TRBJ2-4; 7 bases match TRBD1. The CDR3 length is 16 residues. V lost 2 bases, J lost 0 bases, and 4 bases stayed unmatched. CDR1 and CDR2 from the germline V gene are SEHNR and FQNEAQ (reference sequence). DNA for the CDR3: TGTGCCAGCAGCTTAACGACAGGGCTAGCCAAAAACATTCAGTACTTC. This sequence encodes CASSLTTGLAKNIQYF.

The J gene is TRBJ2-1, the V gene TRBV28; possibly TRBD2 for D (6 bases). V dropped 10 bases and J dropped 0 bases, with 13 bases sitting between them. The CDR3 is 14 amino acids. Germline CDR1 is MDHEN and CDR2 is SYDVKM. The CDR3 DNA is TGTGCCACCGAATCCGGGAGCTCCTACAATGAGCAGTTCTTC. Translating gives CATESGSSYNEQFF.

The V call is TRBV5-1, the J call TRBJ2-7, with a weak D call TRBD2 (6 bases). V lost 0 bases, J lost 1 base, and 11 bases lay in between. Germline CDR1 SGHRS, CDR2 YFSETQ. The CDR3 runs 15 residues. CDR3 residues: CASSLDSGRSYEQYF. The CDR3 DNA sequence: TGCGCCAGCAGCTTGGATAGCGGTCGGTCCTACGAGCAGTACTTC.

The chain employs TRBV9 and TRBJ2-7; TRBD2 is a possible D gene (5 bases). CDR3 length: 13 amino acids. Germline assignment: CDR1 SGDLS and CDR2 YYNGEE. V shed 4 bases and J shed 0 bases, with 8 bases lying between them. The CDR3 is CASSSGGSYEQYF. Here the CDR3 DNA reads TGTGCCAGCAGCTCCGGAGGCTCCTACGAGCAGTACTTC.

This clone appeared a single time. The chain couples TRBV7-2 to TRBJ1-1; D ambiguous. The CDR3 is 16 residues long. Deletions cut 2 bases from V and 4 bases from J, with 17 bases between. Germline V lookup: CDR1 SGHTA, CDR2 FQGNSA. The CDR3 bases are TGTGCCAGCAGCTTAAATGCGCTTTTTAACCCCACTGAAGCTTTCTTT. It yields the protein CASSLNALFNPTEAFF.

V usage is TRBV7-6 and J usage is TRBJ2-7; possibly TRBD1 for D (5 bases). Germline V gene lookup returns CDR1 SGHVS and CDR2 FNYEAQ. The germline V and J ends were trimmed by 1 base and 3 bases, with 10 bases remaining between them. The CDR3 has 14 residues. The CDR3: CASSLGDSIYEQYF. The CDR3 DNA is TGTGCCAGCAGCTTAGGAGACAGCATCTACGAGCAGTACTTC.

This chain's CDR3 is CASGPLMEEQYF. CDR3 sequence (DNA): TGTGCCAGCGGACCCTTAATGGAAGAGCAGTACTTC. This chain joins TRBV11-2 and TRBJ2-7; D uncertain. V was pared by 8 bases and J by 7 bases, with 15 bases between. Per germline, CDR1 SGHAT and CDR2 FQNNGV. The CDR3 consists of 12 residues. The full variable domain, completed using reference TRBV11-2 and TRBJ2-7, is EAGVAQSPRYKIIEKRQSVAFWCNPISGHATLYWYQQILGQGPKLLIQFQNNGVVDDSQLPKDRFSAERLKGVDSTLKIQPAKLEDSAVYLCASGPLMEEQYFGPGTRLTVT.

The chain employs TRBV27 and TRBJ2-1; D call uncertain. The germline gives CDR1 MNHEY, CDR2 SMNVEV (reference sequence). The germline V and J ends were trimmed by 6 bases and 1 base, with 10 bases remaining between them. This CDR3 comprises 14 residues. CDR3: CASRSYKSYNEQFF. The CDR3 DNA reads TGTGCCAGCAGATCATACAAATCCTACAATGAGCAGTTCTTC.

The J gene is TRBJ2-7, the V gene TRBV18; 9 nucleotides line up with TRBD2. Germline CDR1 KGHSH, CDR2 LQKENI. V was clipped by 0 bases and J by 3 bases; unmatched bases: 9. CDR3 length equals 17 residues. The CDR3 nucleotides are TGTGCCAGCTCACCACCGGCTAGCGGGATTGGCTTCTACGAGCAGTACTTC. This encodes CASSPPASGIGFYEQYF.